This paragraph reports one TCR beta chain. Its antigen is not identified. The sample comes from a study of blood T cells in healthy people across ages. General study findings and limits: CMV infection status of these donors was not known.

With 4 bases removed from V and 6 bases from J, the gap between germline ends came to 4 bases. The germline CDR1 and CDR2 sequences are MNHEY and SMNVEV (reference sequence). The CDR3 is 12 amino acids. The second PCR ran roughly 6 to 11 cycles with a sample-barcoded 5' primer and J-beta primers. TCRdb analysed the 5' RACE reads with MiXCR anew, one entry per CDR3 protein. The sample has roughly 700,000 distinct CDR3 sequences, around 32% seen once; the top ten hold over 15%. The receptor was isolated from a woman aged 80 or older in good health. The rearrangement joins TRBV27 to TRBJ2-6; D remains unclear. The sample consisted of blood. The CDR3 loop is CASSSPANVLTF. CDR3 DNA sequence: TGTGCCAGCAGTTCCCCGGCCAACGTCCTGACTTTC.